Shown below are 29 T cell receptor beta chains from a single sample sequenced in a study of T cells in Graves' hyperthyroidism and ophthalmopathy. Template material for amplifying TCR beta CDR3 regions consisted of RNA transcripts. The HTBI primer set served for first-round RT-PCR of the TCR CDR3. One entry per CDR3 protein, called by TCRdb with MiXCR from the multiplex PCR reads. The table shows about 420,000 distinct CDR3 sequences, with roughly 13% occurring only once. Input material: blood. The receptors come from a woman aged 18 to 35 with Graves' hyperthyroidism.

The sample holds a few counts of this clonotype. The gene calls are TRBV19 and TRBJ1-4, with D unclear. The CDR3 loop spans 14 amino acids. CDR1 is LNHDA and CDR2 is SQIVND in the germline V gene (reference sequence). V was shortened by 7 bases and J by 0 bases, with 9 bases between the two germline ends. The CDR3 coding sequence is TGTGCCAGTACCCGGACTGCAACTAATGAAAAACTGTTTTTT. It codes for CASTRTATNEKLFF. Complete variable domain (other parts from reference TRBV19 and TRBJ1-4): DGGITQSPKYLFRKEGQNVTLSCEQNLNHDAMYWYRQDPGQGLRLIYYSQIVNDFQKGDIAEGYSVSREKKESFPLTVTSAQKNPTAFYLCASTRTATNEKLFFGSGTQLSVL.

This clonotype was recorded many times. The chain recombines TRBV2 with TRBJ1-1, with D unresolved. The CDR3 runs to 13 residues. Germline CDR1 is SNHLY and CDR2 is FYNNEI. The V gene lost 3 bases and the J gene lost 3 bases, with 8 bases spanning the gap. The CDR3 coding sequence is TGTGCCAGCAGTGACAGGTTCGACACTGAAGCTTTCTTT. This codes for CASSDRFDTEAFF.

This clonotype appeared many times. The chain employs TRBV27 and TRBJ2-7; 11 bases are shared with TRBD2. CDR1 MNHEY and CDR2 SMNVEV come from the germline V gene (reference sequence). Trimming cost V 4 bases and J 3 bases; bases outside gene matches: 5. The CDR3 contains 15 residues. CDR3 bases: TGTGCCAGCAGTTCGGGACTAGCGGAGCTCTACGAGCAGTACTTC. It yields the protein CASSSGLAELYEQYF.

This clonotype was seen at least ten times. This chain connects TRBV2 to TRBJ1-1; D unclear. Germline CDR1 SNHLY, CDR2 FYNNEI. The V gene lost 4 bases and the J gene lost 2 bases, with 11 bases spanning the gap. This CDR3 contains 14 residues. CDR3 nucleotide sequence: TGTGCCAGCAGTGTGCCAGTCGTAAACACTGAAGCTTTCTTT. Its protein is CASSVPVVNTEAFF.

The table lists this clonotype with many counts. The CDR3, as DNA: TGTGCCAGCAGCCAGACTGGTGCGGGACCCTGGGTGGCCCAGTACTTC. It encodes CASSQTGAGPWVAQYF. The V call is TRBV3-1, the J call TRBJ2-5; D is perhaps TRBD2 (6 bases). This CDR3 contains 16 residues. Germline V lookup: CDR1 LGHDT, CDR2 YNNKEL (reference sequence). The V end was cut by 3 bases, the J end by 9 bases, with 23 bases between.

This clonotype was recorded at least ten times. The V and J genes are TRBV27 and TRBJ2-3; D is possibly TRBD1 (6 bases). Germline V CDR1 and CDR2: MNHEY, SMNVEV (reference sequence). This CDR3 region has 16 residues. Trimming pared 6 bases from V and 2 bases from J, leaving 18 bases between. The CDR3 loop reads CASSAKGVGDTDTQYF. As DNA, the CDR3 is TGTGCCAGCAGCGCCAAGGGGGTAGGGGACACAGATACGCAGTATTTT.

Comments on this clonotype: Its ends do not fully match the called genes, so a read error is possible. The chain is built from TRBV18 and TRBJ1-5; TRBD1 matches at 8 bases. CDR1 KGHSH and CDR2 LQKENI come from the germline V gene. The CDR3 runs to 15 residues. Written as DNA, the CDR3 is TGTGCCAGCTCAGCCTCGGGACAGGTCAATCGGCCCCAGCATTTT. This sequence encodes CASSASGQVNRPQHF.

There are many counts of this clonotype. The chain carries TRBV6-1 and TRBJ2-7, with D hard to call. Germline V gene sequence: CDR1 MNHNS, CDR2 SASEGT. CDR3 length equals 10 residues. V lost 7 bases, J lost 9 bases, and 10 bases lay in between. The CDR3 reads CASKDGGQYF. The CDR3 DNA sequence: TGTGCCAGCAAAGACGGCGGGCAGTACTTC.

This clonotype was detected ten times or more. This rearrangement joins TRBV6-1 to TRBJ1-5; 10 bases line up with TRBD1. V was pared by 4 bases and J by 5 bases, with 11 bases of the junction left unmatched. Germline lookup yields CDR1 MNHNS and CDR2 SASEGT. CDR3 size: 17 residues. The CDR3 DNA follows: TGTGCCAGCAGTGGTAATCGGGACAGGGGTAAGGATCAGCCCCAGCATTTT. This encodes CASSGNRDRGKDQPQHF.

This clonotype appeared a few times. The chain combines TRBV10-3 with TRBJ2-5, with D uncertain. This CDR3 comprises 11 residues. Trimming removed 7 bases from V and 4 bases from J, with 7 bases in between. Germline assignment: CDR1 ENHRY and CDR2 SYGVKD. The CDR3 protein is CAIKDLETQYF. The CDR3 coding sequence is TGTGCCATCAAAGATTTAGAGACCCAGTACTTC.

This clonotype was detected ten times or more. The chain has TRBV2 and TRBJ2-7, with D maybe TRBD2 (6 bases). V was shortened by 6 bases and J by 4 bases, with 16 bases between the two germline ends. Per germline, CDR1 SNHLY and CDR2 FYNNEI. The CDR3 is made up of 14 amino acids. For the CDR3, the DNA is TGTGCCAGCAGGAGACCGGGACTGATGTACGAGCAGTACTTC. Protein product: CASRRPGLMYEQYF. Drawing the rest from reference TRBV2 and TRBJ2-7, the complete variable domain is EPEVTQTPSHQVTQMGQEVILRCVPISNHLYFYWYRQILGQKVEFLVSFYNNEISEKSEIFDDQFSVERPDGSNFTLKIRSTKLEDSAMYFCASRRPGLMYEQYFGPGTRLTVT.

This clonotype was found many times. V is TRBV19 and J is TRBJ1-1; 8 bases match TRBD1. Germline loops: CDR1 LNHDA, CDR2 SQIVND (reference sequence). CDR3 size: 15 residues. After removal of 5 bases from V and 4 bases from J, the junction contained 9 bases not matched to a gene. The CDR3 reads CASSRGQGVGTEAFF. CDR3 in DNA: TGTGCCAGTAGTCGAGGACAGGGTGTGGGCACTGAAGCTTTCTTT.

To note about this clonotype: A much bigger clone sits one base away, suggesting this may be a read error. The chain links TRBV18 to TRBJ2-3; a weak D match, TRBD2 (6 bases). Per germline, CDR1 KGHSH and CDR2 LQKENI. The CDR3 is 15 amino acids. The CDR3 region is CASSPSGRSTDAQYF. The DNA for the CDR3 is TGTGCCAGCTCACCAAGCGGGCGGAGCACAGATGCGCAGTATTTT.

This clonotype was counted ten times or more. The chain is built from TRBV29-1 and TRBJ1-5; TRBD1 is a possible D gene (5 bases). Germline CDR1 and CDR2: SQVTM and ANQGSEA. Trimming shortened V by 4 bases and J by 5 bases, and 12 bases separated the two germline ends. The CDR3 covers 13 residues. The CDR3 region has the DNA TGCAGCGTTGTGGGGGGTCGTGATCAGCCCCAGCATTTT. Protein sequence: CSVVGGRDQPQHF.

This clonotype was counted at least ten times. The chain carries TRBV20-1 and TRBJ1-2; D gene unclear. The CDR3 contains 12 residues. Looked up from germline, CDR1 is DFQATT and CDR2 is SNEGSKA (reference sequence). Trimming removed 1 base at V and 0 bases at J, with 3 bases between. CDR3 amino acids: CSARGPNYGYTF. CDR3 DNA: TGCAGTGCTAGAGGCCCTAACTATGGCTACACCTTC.

The chain uses TRBV6-1 and TRBJ2-4, with D perhaps TRBD1 (6 bases). This CDR3 contains 12 residues. Deletions cut 6 bases from V and 6 bases from J, with 9 bases between. Germline V gene lookup returns CDR1 MNHNS and CDR2 SASEGT. CDR3 sequence: CASRDSGNIQYF. In DNA form, the CDR3 reads TGTGCCAGCAGGGACAGTGGAAACATTCAGTACTTC.

The sample holds a few counts of this clonotype. The V and J genes are TRBV10-3 and TRBJ1-2; 9 bases are a match to TRBD1. V shed 2 bases and J 2 bases; nucleotides not matched to a gene: 3. The CDR3 runs to 15 residues. Per the germline V gene, CDR1 is ENHRY and CDR2 is SYGVKD. CDR3 DNA: TGTGCCATCAGTGAGAATACAGGGGGCAACTATGGCTACACCTTC. This codes for CAISENTGGNYGYTF.

This clonotype has at least ten counts. CDR3: CASRGHIGSYEQYF. CDR3 in DNA: TGTGCCAGCAGAGGACACATCGGCTCCTACGAGCAGTACTTC. The V gene is TRBV28, the J gene TRBJ2-7, with D perhaps TRBD1 (5 bases). V shed 6 bases and J shed 0 bases, with 12 bases lying between them. CDR1 and CDR2 from the germline V gene are MDHEN and SYDVKM. CDR3 length equals 14 residues.

The table lists this clonotype with many counts. This CDR3 is CASSAGTSAYEQYF. CDR3 in DNA: TGTGCCAGCAGTGCAGGGACATCCGCCTACGAGCAGTACTTC. The V call is TRBV28, the J call TRBJ2-7, with D possibly being TRBD1 (6 bases). V was cut by 5 bases and J by 2 bases, with 13 bases left in between. CDR3 length equals 14 residues. Germline V gene sequence: CDR1 MDHEN, CDR2 SYDVKM.

This clonotype turned up a few times. The rearrangement joins TRBV28 to TRBJ2-1, with D possibly being TRBD1 (6 bases). The length of the CDR3 is 11 residues. V was trimmed by 10 bases and J by 9 bases, leaving 13 bases between them. Germline loops: CDR1 MDHEN, CDR2 SYDVKM. CDR3 coding DNA: TGTGCCACCCAGGGGTTCAGTGAGCAGTTCTTC. Its protein is CATQGFSEQFF.

At least ten counts were recorded for this clonotype. This chain joins TRBV28 and TRBJ1-5; 8 nucleotides line up with TRBD1. CDR3 length: 17 amino acids. CDR1 MDHEN and CDR2 SYDVKM come from the germline V gene. With 1 base clipped from V and 7 bases from J, the junction kept 12 bases outside the gene matches. Here the CDR3 reads CASSLSQGAFGTQPQHF. CDR3 DNA sequence: TGTGCCAGCAGTTTATCTCAGGGGGCCTTCGGAACGCAGCCCCAGCATTTT.

This clonotype has at least ten counts. The chain is built from TRBV7-2 and TRBJ2-3; 7 nucleotides match TRBD1. V lost 5 bases and J lost 3; bases outside the gene matches: 5. This CDR3 region has 14 residues. Germline lookup yields CDR1 SGHTA and CDR2 FQGNSA. This chain's CDR3 is CASSHTTGTDTQYF. CDR3 sequence (DNA): TGTGCCAGCAGCCATACGACAGGGACAGATACGCAGTATTTT. Full variable domain (rest looked up from reference TRBV7-2 and TRBJ2-3): GAGVSQSPSNKVTEKGKDVELRCDPISGHTALYWYRQSLGQGLEFLIYFQGNSAPDKSGLPSDRFSAERTGGSVSTLTIQRTQQEDSAVYLCASSHTTGTDTQYFGPGTRLTVL.

Comments on this clonotype: A much larger clone lies a single base off, so this may be a read error. V and J are TRBV12-3 or TRBV12-4 and TRBJ2-2, with 8 bases identical to TRBD1. This CDR3 is built from 15 residues. CDR3 coding DNA: TGTGCCAGCACAGGGGGCAAGAGGAACACCGGGGAGCCGTTTTTT. It specifies CASTGGKRNTGEPFF.

This clonotype was seen only a few times. The chain couples TRBV27 to TRBJ1-1; TRBD1 is a possible D gene (5 bases). Trimming pared 2 bases from V and 3 bases from J, leaving 16 bases between. The CDR3 runs to 16 residues. In germline, CDR1 is MNHEY, CDR2 SMNVEV (reference sequence). The CDR3 loop reads CASSLGVRVRDTEAFF. The CDR3 DNA reads as TGTGCCAGCAGTTTAGGGGTCAGGGTAAGGGACACTGAAGCTTTCTTT.

This clonotype was counted between two and nine times. This rearrangement joins TRBV6-2 or TRBV6-3 to TRBJ1-5; D remains unclear. The CDR3 totals 14 residues. The V end was cut by 2 bases, the J end by 7 bases, with 12 bases between. From germline, CDR1 is MNHEY and CDR2 SVGEGT. In DNA form, the CDR3 reads TGTGCCAGCAGTTACGGAGGGTTTAGCCAGCCCCAGCATTTT. Protein sequence: CASSYGGFSQPQHF.

This clonotype showed up many times. The J gene is TRBJ1-3, the V gene TRBV30, with D hard to call. The CDR3 length is 13 residues. The germline V gene has CDR1 GTSNPN and CDR2 SVGIG (reference sequence). V dropped 2 bases and J dropped 1 base, with 6 bases sitting between them. CDR3 bases: TGTGCCTGGAGTAGGGCATCTGGAAACACCATATATTTT. Its protein is CAWSRASGNTIYF.

In its sample, this clonotype was seen many times. The V gene is TRBV7-2, the J gene TRBJ1-2, with D tentatively TRBD1 (6 bases). V shed 3 bases and J shed 6 bases, with 11 bases lying between them. Germline-derived CDR1 and CDR2 are SGHTA and FQGNSA. This CDR3 has 13 residues. CDR3 nucleotide sequence: TGTGCCAGCAGCTTTATACAGGGAGATGGCTACACCTTC. This sequence encodes CASSFIQGDGYTF.

This clonotype came up a few times. The genes are TRBV5-1 and TRBJ1-2; a weak D match, TRBD1 (5 bases). From germline, CDR1 is SGHRS and CDR2 YFSETQ. Between the trimmed V and J ends, which lost 4 bases and 4 bases, there was a span of 17 bases. CDR3 length equals 15 residues. This CDR3 is CASSIMQGGVYGYTF. In nucleotides, the CDR3 is TGCGCCAGCAGCATCATGCAGGGTGGGGTCTATGGCTACACCTTC.

This clonotype was seen more than once but under ten times. The chain uses TRBV12-3 or TRBV12-4 and TRBJ2-1; D gene uncertain. The length of the CDR3 is 12 residues. V was pared by 5 bases and J by 7 bases, with 9 bases between. The CDR3 loop is CASSTQLNEQFF. The DNA for the CDR3 is TGTGCCAGCAGTACCCAACTAAATGAGCAGTTCTTC.